These T cell receptor beta chains were read from a single sample in a study of OX40 agonist ivuxolimab in advanced cancers. Produced via immunoSEQ multiplex PCR; TCRdb's table is partial and in-frame only. The sample has about 54,000 clones, around 93% seen once. The material sequenced was CD4+ or CD8+ T cells sorted from blood, taken in a trial of the OX40 agonist ivuxolimab. These receptors came from an adult with an advanced solid tumor such as melanoma, head and neck, liver or kidney cancer. Both conserved end residues are part of each CDR3. The D gene is left open where the match is weak. A row's size may be missing; if present it is once, few, many or a size class.

cdr3_nt: TGTGCCAGCACAATGAGGAGCTCCTACAATGAGCAGTTCTTC; cdr3_aa: CASTMRSSYNEQFF; j_call: TRBJ2-1; v_call: TRBV28; clone_size: .; d_call: .
cdr3_nt: TGTGCCAGCAGTAAACAGGTGCTAGGGCAGCCCCAGCATTTT; cdr3_aa: CASSKQVLGQPQHF; j_call: TRBJ1-5; v_call: TRBV28; clone_size: .; d_call: .
cdr3_nt: TGTGCCAGCAGTGCCTGGCCCTTGTGGGATACTGAAGCTTTCTTT; cdr3_aa: CASSAWPLWDTEAFF; j_call: TRBJ1-1; v_call: TRBV2; clone_size: .; d_call: .
cdr3_nt: TGTGCCAGCAGCGACAGCCTGAACACCGGGGAGCTGTTTTTT; cdr3_aa: CASSDSLNTGELFF; j_call: TRBJ2-2; v_call: TRBV5-4; clone_size: .; d_call: .
cdr3_nt: TGTGCCAGCAGCTTAGGCGCAGGCGGCGAGCAGTACTTC; cdr3_aa: CASSLGAGGEQYF; j_call: TRBJ2-7; v_call: TRBV7-2; clone_size: once; d_call: .
cdr3_nt: TGTGCCAGCGAAGACAGGGGCACCTACGAGCAGTACTTC; cdr3_aa: CASEDRGTYEQYF; j_call: TRBJ2-7; v_call: TRBV7-2; clone_size: .; d_call: TRBD1
cdr3_nt: TGTGCCAGCAGGGAAGGTTCTAACTATGGCTACACCTTC; cdr3_aa: CASREGSNYGYTF; j_call: TRBJ1-2; v_call: TRBV2; clone_size: .; d_call: .
cdr3_nt: TGTGCCTGGAGTGGTGGCGACTACAATGAGCAGTTCTTC; cdr3_aa: CAWSGGDYNEQFF; j_call: TRBJ2-1; v_call: TRBV30; clone_size: .; d_call: .
cdr3_nt: TGTGCCAGCCTCCCGACAGGGTCCCCGACTAATGAAAAACTGTTTTTT; cdr3_aa: CASLPTGSPTNEKLFF; j_call: TRBJ1-4; v_call: TRBV28; clone_size: .; d_call: TRBD1
cdr3_nt: TGTGCCTGGAGTCTGACGGTGGGCTATGGCTACACCTTC; cdr3_aa: CAWSLTVGYGYTF; j_call: TRBJ1-2; v_call: TRBV30; clone_size: .; d_call: .
cdr3_nt: TGTGCCAGCAGTTGGGCTAGGATCGGGACTGAAGCTTTCTTT; cdr3_aa: CASSWARIGTEAFF; j_call: TRBJ1-1; v_call: TRBV6-5; clone_size: .; d_call: .
cdr3_nt: TGTGCCAGCAGCTTGATGATGAACACTGAAGCTTTCTTT; cdr3_aa: CASSLMMNTEAFF; j_call: TRBJ1-1; v_call: TRBV5-6; clone_size: .; d_call: .
cdr3_nt: TGTGCCAGCACTACTCCGGGACAGGGTTCCTATGGCTACACCTTC; cdr3_aa: CASTTPGQGSYGYTF; j_call: TRBJ1-2; v_call: TRBV6-1; clone_size: .; d_call: TRBD1
cdr3_nt: TGTGCCAGCAGTGAGGGTTCAGGGGGTGAACTAGATACGCAGTATTTT; cdr3_aa: CASSEGSGGELDTQYF; j_call: TRBJ2-3; v_call: TRBV2; clone_size: once; d_call: TRBD1
cdr3_nt: TGTGCCAGTGGGACAGAATTGCACACTGAAGCTTTCTTT; cdr3_aa: CASGTELHTEAFF; j_call: TRBJ1-1; v_call: TRBV19; clone_size: .; d_call: TRBD1
cdr3_nt: TGTGCCAGCAGCTTAGATTTCAGGACTAGCGGGAGCACAGATACGCAGTATTTT; cdr3_aa: CASSLDFRTSGSTDTQYF; j_call: TRBJ2-3; v_call: TRBV7-6; clone_size: .; d_call: TRBD2
cdr3_nt: TGTGCCAGCAGCGTCCTCTTGGGAGCAGATACGCAGTATTTT; cdr3_aa: CASSVLLGADTQYF; j_call: TRBJ2-3; v_call: TRBV9; clone_size: .; d_call: .
cdr3_nt: TGTGCCAGCAGTCTCGGCATAACTCTGAACACCGGGGAGCTGTTTTTT; cdr3_aa: CASSLGITLNTGELFF; j_call: TRBJ2-2; v_call: TRBV27; clone_size: .; d_call: .
cdr3_nt: TGTGCCAGCAGTTTAGGAGGCCACACAGATACGCAGTATTTT; cdr3_aa: CASSLGGHTDTQYF; j_call: TRBJ2-3; v_call: TRBV28; clone_size: .; d_call: .
cdr3_nt: TGTGCCAGCAGCCAAGTAGACCCCGGAGGTGACACTGAAGCTTTCTTT; cdr3_aa: CASSQVDPGGDTEAFF; j_call: TRBJ1-1; v_call: TRBV4-2; clone_size: .; d_call: .
cdr3_nt: TGTGCCAGCAGCCAAGAGGAGGGCCTAGCGAGTCACAATGAGCAGTTCTTC; cdr3_aa: CASSQEEGLASHNEQFF; j_call: TRBJ2-1; v_call: TRBV4-2; clone_size: .; d_call: .
cdr3_nt: TGTGCCAGCACCTCTTCGGGGACAGGGGGCGAGCAGTACTTC; cdr3_aa: CASTSSGTGGEQYF; j_call: TRBJ2-7; v_call: TRBV9; clone_size: .; d_call: TRBD1
cdr3_nt: TGTGCCAGCAGTGAGAGCGGGAGGGACAATGAGCAGTTCTTC; cdr3_aa: CASSESGRDNEQFF; j_call: TRBJ2-1; v_call: TRBV25-1; clone_size: once; d_call: TRBD2
cdr3_nt: TGTGCCAGCAATGGACTAGCGGGAGGGCTATACGAGCAGTACTTC; cdr3_aa: CASNGLAGGLYEQYF; j_call: TRBJ2-7; v_call: TRBV6-1; clone_size: .; d_call: TRBD2
cdr3_nt: TGTGCCAGCAGGTGGCTGCAAGAGACCCAGTACTTC; cdr3_aa: CASRWLQETQYF; j_call: TRBJ2-5; v_call: TRBV2; clone_size: .; d_call: .
cdr3_nt: TGTGCCAGCAGTGAATCTGGACACACTACGAACACTGAAGCTTTCTTT; cdr3_aa: CASSESGHTTNTEAFF; j_call: TRBJ1-1; v_call: TRBV25-1; clone_size: .; d_call: .
cdr3_nt: TGTGCCAGCAGCCACGGACTAGCGGGGGAAGAGACCCAGTACTTC; cdr3_aa: CASSHGLAGEETQYF; j_call: TRBJ2-5; v_call: TRBV7-9; clone_size: .; d_call: TRBD2
cdr3_nt: TGTGCCAGCAGCTCACAAGATGGGGGTAGCACAGATACGCAGTATTTT; cdr3_aa: CASSSQDGGSTDTQYF; j_call: TRBJ2-3; v_call: TRBV7-9; clone_size: .; d_call: .
cdr3_nt: TGTGCCAGCAGCTTAAGAGGCACTTATGAAGAGACCCAGTACTTC; cdr3_aa: CASSLRGTYEETQYF; j_call: TRBJ2-5; v_call: TRBV7-3; clone_size: .; d_call: .
cdr3_nt: TGTGCCAGTAGCGGCTTGACAGGCCAAGCTAACTATGGCTACACCTTC; cdr3_aa: CASSGLTGQANYGYTF; j_call: TRBJ1-2; v_call: TRBV19; clone_size: .; d_call: .